Described below is a single TCR beta chain sequence and its context. V lost 3 bases and J lost 7, with 13 bases in between. This CDR3 is 15 amino acids long. Germline V lookup: CDR1 MDHEN, CDR2 SYDVKM. The data are from a study of blood T cell repertoires in COVID-19. Study-wide context: Specimens from acute and convalescent COVID-19 originated in the United States, Italy and Spain. In each case, the material was cDNA or gDNA derived from T cells, B-cell-depleted T cells, or PBMCs.

Produced via immunoSEQ multiplex PCR; TCRdb's table is partial and in-frame only. This sample has more than 25,000 clones, with more than 70% found just once. The sequence was collected from a woman between 35 and 50 years old with active or convalescent COVID-19. The J gene is TRBJ1-6, the V gene TRBV28; D is possibly TRBD1 (5 bases). Input material: peripheral blood. The CDR3 is CASSFQEGLNSPLHF. DNA for the CDR3: TGTGCCAGCAGTTTCCAGGAGGGGCTGAATTCACCCCTCCACTTT. The whole variable domain, filled in from reference TRBV28 and TRBJ1-6, reads DVKVTQSSRYLVKRTGEKVFLECVQDMDHENMFWYRQDPGLGLRLIYFSYDVKMKEKGDIPEGYSVSREKKERFSLILESASTNQTSMYLCASSFQEGLNSPLHFGNGTRLTVT.